A selection of T cell receptor beta chains follows, all from one sample in a study of cytomegalovirus exposure and HLA in healthy donors. Assay used: immunoSEQ multiplex PCR; TCRdb lists only in-frame clones, some missing. The sample lists about 190,000 clones, roughly 80% occurring once. The specimen sequenced was PBMCs. The receptors were sampled from a woman between 18 and 29 years old in good health and CMV-seronegative. CDR3s include the opening cysteine and the closing phenylalanine or tryptophan. D genes are given only for firm matches. Clone size is given for some rows only: seen once, a few or many times, or a class if the clone is expanded.

v_gene	abundance	d_gene	j_gene	CDR3nt	CDR3aa
TRBV5-1	NA	NA	TRBJ1-1	TGCGCCAGCAGCTCGTGGTCTGGGGGGGTTGACACTGAAGCTTTCTTT	CASSSWSGGVDTEAFF
TRBV30	NA	TRBD2	TRBJ2-3	TGTGCCTGGAGTGGTCTAGCGGTTAGCACAGATACGCAGTATTTT	CAWSGLAVSTDTQYF
TRBV5-1	NA	NA	TRBJ1-5	TGCGCCAGCAGCCCGACAGAAGGAGGCAATCAGCCCCAGCATTTT	CASSPTEGGNQPQHF
TRBV6-1	NA	NA	TRBJ2-3	TGTGCCAGCAGTGAGTGGCAGTTTACAGATACGCAGTATTTT	CASSEWQFTDTQYF
TRBV7-9	NA	NA	TRBJ2-5	TGTGCCAGCAGTCCATCAGAGACCCAGTACTTC	CASSPSETQYF
TRBV11-1	NA	TRBD2	TRBJ2-7	TGTGCCAGCAGCCGTAGCGGGAGCTCCTACGAGCAGTACTTC	CASSRSGSSYEQYF
TRBV18	NA	NA	TRBJ1-3	TGTGCCAGCTCACCTAACGAACAGGGTATCTCCGGAAACACCATATATTTT	CASSPNEQGISGNTIYF
TRBV28	NA	NA	TRBJ1-1	TGTGCCAGCAGTACCGGAACCCCGGGTGAAGCTTTCTTT	CASSTGTPGEAFF
TRBV7-9	NA	NA	TRBJ2-7	TGTTCCAGCAGCTTAATGACAGACTACGAGCAGTACTTC	CSSSLMTDYEQYF
TRBV6-1	NA	TRBD2	TRBJ2-1	TGTGCCAGCAGTGAGAGCGGGAGGGTCTATGAGCAGTTCTTC	CASSESGRVYEQFF
TRBV6-6	NA	NA	TRBJ1-6	TGTGCCAGCAGTTACGAACAGGGCGATAATTCACCCCTCCACTTT	CASSYEQGDNSPLHF
TRBV7-9	NA	NA	TRBJ1-4	TGTTCCAGCAGCTCCCCGAATGAAAAACTGTTTTTT	CSSSSPNEKLFF
TRBV21-1	once	NA	TRBJ2-7	TGTGCCAGCAGCAAGTGGGAGGACAGGGGGCTTGGCGAGCAGTACTTC	CASSKWEDRGLGEQYF
TRBV5-4	NA	TRBD2	TRBJ2-7	TGTGCCTGTTACATAGCGGGAGGCTACGAGCAGTACTTC	CACYIAGGYEQYF
TRBV18	NA	TRBD1	TRBJ2-5	TGTGCCAGCTCACCGGTAGGGGGCGAAGAGACCCAGTACTTC	CASSPVGGEETQYF
TRBV11-2	NA	TRBD1	TRBJ1-5	TGTGCCAGCAGCTGGGGGACAGTGCACAATCAGCCCCAGCATTTT	CASSWGTVHNQPQHF
TRBV25-1	NA	NA	TRBJ2-7	TGTGCCAGCAGTGACCAAGGCGGGGGCCTCGAGCAGTACTTC	CASSDQGGGLEQYF
TRBV6-5	NA	TRBD2	TRBJ2-7	TGTGCCTCACGCGAGCGGGGCGAGCAGTACTTC	CASRERGEQYF
TRBV15	NA	TRBD1	TRBJ2-1	TGTGCCACCAGCAGATTCCCGGGACAGGGGGCCGCGGGTGAGCAGTTCTTC	CATSRFPGQGAAGEQFF
TRBV29-1	NA	TRBD1	TRBJ2-3	TGCAGCGCCGGGGACAGGGGGAAGGATACGCAGTATTTT	CSAGDRGKDTQYF
TRBV12-5	once	TRBD1	TRBJ1-2	TGTGCTAGTGGTAGGACAGGGAGGGCTGACTATGGCTACACCTTC	CASGRTGRADYGYTF
TRBV29-1	NA	TRBD2	TRBJ2-2	TGCAGCGTCAGGACTAGCGGGAACACCGGGGAGCTGTTTTTT	CSVRTSGNTGELFF
TRBV10-3	NA	NA	TRBJ1-2	TGTGCCATCAGTGAGAGAACAGGTCCCTATGGCTACACCTTC	CAISERTGPYGYTF
TRBV7-9	NA	TRBD1	TRBJ1-2	TGTGCCAGCGCGGACAGGGAGGATGGCTACACCTTC	CASADREDGYTF
TRBV28	NA	NA	TRBJ2-7	TGTGCCAGCAGTCTCCTCGGCGGGCCCTACGAGCAGTACTTC	CASSLLGGPYEQYF
TRBV5-1	NA	TRBD1	TRBJ1-1	TGCGCCAGCAGCTTGGGGACAGGGGGGGGTTTGAACACTGAAGCTTTCTTT	CASSLGTGGGLNTEAFF